The rows below give T cell receptor beta chains drawn from one sample of a study of blood T cell repertoires in COVID-19. Sequenced by immunoSEQ multiplex PCR; TCRdb stores in-frame clones only, minus some. This sample has some 120,000 clones, with about four fifths found just once. Sample: PBMCs or T cells enriched from blood (not recorded which). The source of these receptors is a man between 25 and 39 years old who had recovered from COVID-19. Both conserved end residues are part of each CDR3. The D gene is left open where the match is weak. Only part of the rows carry a size: once, few, many, or a class if the clone is expanded.

>NA|few|TRBJ2-3|TRBV3-1/TRBV3-2
TGTGCCAGCAGCTCCAGAGGAGCTAGCACAGATACGCAGTATTTT
CASSSRGASTDTQYF
>TRBD2|NA|TRBJ2-7|TRBV14
TGTGCCAGCAGCCGAGGGACTAGCGGGGTATACGAGCAGTACTTC
CASSRGTSGVYEQYF
>NA|NA|TRBJ2-7|TRBV2
TGTGCCAGCAGTGAACATAGCCAGACCTACGAGCAGTACTTC
CASSEHSQTYEQYF
>TRBD1|NA|TRBJ2-4|TRBV5-1
TGCGCCAGCAGCCCGGGCCCACAGGGGTTAGGAAACATTCAGTACTTC
CASSPGPQGLGNIQYF
>NA|NA|TRBJ2-3|TRBV7-2
TGTGCCAGCAGCTTATTTGTGGCCTCCGATACGCAGTATTTT
CASSLFVASDTQYF
>NA|NA|TRBJ2-1|TRBV7-6
TGTGCCAGCAGCTTAGCGATGGGCAACAATGAGCAGTTCTTC
CASSLAMGNNEQFF
>NA|NA|TRBJ2-5|TRBV11-3
TGTGCCAGCAGCTTGATAGCCACGGCGGAGACCCAGTACTTC
CASSLIATAETQYF
>NA|NA|TRBJ1-5|TRBV6-6
TGTGCCAGCAGTTACTCGATTCAGGGTCCGCATTTT
CASSYSIQGPHF
>TRBD1|NA|TRBJ1-5|TRBV29-1
TGCAGCGTCGGGGACAGTGGAAGCAATCAGCCCCAGCATTTT
CSVGDSGSNQPQHF
>TRBD2|NA|TRBJ2-1|TRBV4-1
TGCGCCAGCAGCCAGCCGGGACTAGCGGGGGGGCGCTATGAGCAGTTCTTC
CASSQPGLAGGRYEQFF
>TRBD1|NA|TRBJ1-2|TRBV6-4
TGTGCCAGCAGTCTGGAAGGGACAGCTAACTATGGCTACACCTTC
CASSLEGTANYGYTF
>NA|NA|TRBJ2-7|TRBV27
TGTGCCAGCAGTGTCGACAGCCTCTCCTACGAGCAGTACTTC
CASSVDSLSYEQYF
>NA|NA|TRBJ2-2|TRBV19
TGTGCCAGTAGTAGGGCCCGCTCTAGCAGCAGAAACACCGGGGAGCTGTTTTTT
CASSRARSSSRNTGELFF
>NA|NA|TRBJ2-1|TRBV7-3
TGTGCCTCCGGGCTAGCGTGGAACAATGAGCAGTTCTTC
CASGLAWNNEQFF
>NA|NA|TRBJ1-4|TRBV7-9
TGTGCCAGCAGCGACGGGACCGGGGGTGAAAAACTGTTTTTT
CASSDGTGGEKLFF
>TRBD1|NA|TRBJ2-2|TRBV10-2
TGCGCCAGCAGAGGGACAGGGAGGCGTATCGGGGAGCTGTTTTTT
CASRGTGRRIGELFF
>NA|NA|TRBJ2-2|TRBV15
TGTGCCACCAGCATTGCCAGGGGAAACACCGGGGAGCTGTTTTTT
CATSIARGNTGELFF
>NA|NA|TRBJ2-1|TRBV4-2
TGTGCCAGCAGGGACAGTGGTCTGGTTCAGTTCTTC
CASRDSGLVQFF
>NA|once|TRBJ2-2|TRBV18
TGTGCCAGCTCACCCCGACAGGATCGGGCGGCCGGGGAGCTGTTTTTT
CASSPRQDRAAGELFF
>TRBD1|NA|TRBJ1-6|TRBV19
TGTGCCAGTCGGACAGGGGAGGTTTCTAATTCACCCCTCCACTTT
CASRTGEVSNSPLHF
>TRBD1|NA|TRBJ1-6|TRBV2
TGTGCCAGCAGTGAGTGGGGGACAGGGCCTAATTCACCCCTCCACTTT
CASSEWGTGPNSPLHF
>TRBD1|NA|TRBJ2-3|TRBV19
TGTGCCAGTACGAGGACAGGGAGCACAGATACGCAGTATTTT
CASTRTGSTDTQYF
>TRBD2|NA|TRBJ2-5|TRBV19
TGTGCCAGTACTAGCGGGGGACGGGCGGGAGAGACCCAGTACTTC
CASTSGGRAGETQYF
>TRBD1|NA|TRBJ2-5|TRBV18
TGTGCCAGCTCATCGACAGGGGGAGAGACCCAGTACTTC
CASSSTGGETQYF
>TRBD1|NA|TRBJ1-2|TRBV12-3/TRBV12-4
TGTGCCAGCAGTCCTCGACAGGGCTATGGCTACACCTTC
CASSPRQGYGYTF
>NA|NA|TRBJ2-5|TRBV2
TGTGCCAGCGGAGGAGGGCAGACCCAGTACTTC
CASGGGQTQYF
>NA|NA|TRBJ1-1|TRBV2
TGTGCCAGCAGTGAAGCGCTTTCCGGTGAAGCTTTCTTT
CASSEALSGEAFF
>NA|many|TRBJ2-2|TRBV5-1
TGCGCCAGCAGCTGGGGTGGTAGCGGGAACACCGGGGAGCTGTTTTTT
CASSWGGSGNTGELFF
>TRBD2|NA|TRBJ2-3|TRBV11-2
TGTGCCAGCAGCTTGTCGGGGAGGGAGCTAGATACGCAGTATTTT
CASSLSGRELDTQYF
>TRBD1|NA|TRBJ1-4|TRBV2
TGTGCCAGTGGGATGGACAGGGCGGGCGGTGAAAAACTGTTTTTT
CASGMDRAGGEKLFF
>NA|NA|TRBJ1-3|TRBV10-3
TGTGCCATCAGGAGCGTAACGAGCTCTGGAAACACCATATATTTT
CAIRSVTSSGNTIYF
>NA|NA|TRBJ1-1|TRBV29-1
TGCAGCGTTGCCCAGATTGAAGCTTTCTTT
CSVAQIEAFF
>TRBD1|NA|TRBJ1-4|TRBV19
TGTGCCAGGGACAGGGCAAATAATGAAAAACTGTTTTTT
CARDRANNEKLFF
>TRBD1|NA|TRBJ2-2|TRBV24-1
TGTGCCACCAGCGCAACAGGGGGCTGGAACACCGGGGAGCTGTTTTTT
CATSATGGWNTGELFF
>TRBD1|few|TRBJ2-3|TRBV2
TGTGCCAGCAGTTTACAGGGGTCAGATACGCAGTATTTT
CASSLQGSDTQYF
>NA|NA|TRBJ1-1|TRBV5-4
TGTGCCAGCAGCTCCCAGGGGATAGAGACTGAAGCTTTCTTT
CASSSQGIETEAFF
>TRBD1|NA|TRBJ2-1|TRBV6-5
TGTGCCAGCAAGGACAGGGTCAATGAGCAGTTCTTC
CASKDRVNEQFF
>NA|few|TRBJ1-1|TRBV7-2
TGTGCCAGCAGCTTAGATGGCAGGCGCACTGAAGCTTTCTTT
CASSLDGRRTEAFF
>NA|many|TRBJ2-1|TRBV7-3
TGTGCCAGCAGCCTTGGACTACTGGATGAGCAGTTCTTC
CASSLGLLDEQFF
>TRBD1|NA|TRBJ2-5|TRBV19
TGTGCCAGTAGTATCCCCCACAGGGGAAAAGAGACCCAGTACTTC
CASSIPHRGKETQYF
>TRBD1|NA|TRBJ2-1|TRBV25-1
TGTGCCAGCAGTGAATCGGGAACAGGGGGTGTATATGAGCAGTTCTTC
CASSESGTGGVYEQFF
>TRBD1|NA|TRBJ1-6|TRBV15
TGTGCCACCAGCAGTGAGCAGGGGGATAATTCACCCCTCCACTTT
CATSSEQGDNSPLHF
>NA|NA|TRBJ1-1|TRBV29-1
TGCAGCGTTGAAGGGGGCGGCTACACTGAAGCTTTCTTT
CSVEGGGYTEAFF
>TRBD2|NA|TRBJ2-5|TRBV5-1
TGCGCCAGCAGCTTGGGGGGACTAGCGACCCCCTGGGAGACCCAGTACTTC
CASSLGGLATPWETQYF
>NA|NA|TRBJ1-2|TRBV29-1
TGCAGCGTTGAAGATCCTGAGGAGGGGGGCTACACCTTC
CSVEDPEEGGYTF
>TRBD2|NA|TRBJ2-5|TRBV6-1
TGTGCCAGCAGTGACCCAGGACTAGCGGAAGAGACCCAGTACTTC
CASSDPGLAEETQYF
>NA|NA|TRBJ1-2|TRBV2
TGTGCCAGCTTTAGAGACAGGAACTATGGCTACACCTTC
CASFRDRNYGYTF
>TRBD1|NA|TRBJ2-7|TRBV14
TGTGCCAGCAGCCTTACAGGGGGCGAGAAGGTGTACGAGCAGTACTTC
CASSLTGGEKVYEQYF
>NA|NA|TRBJ2-1|TRBV6-5
TGTGCCAGCAGTCCCCGGATAGCGTCTAACAATGAGCAGTTCTTC
CASSPRIASNNEQFF
>TRBD2|few|TRBJ2-7|TRBV5-4
TGTGCCAGCAGCTTAGGACTAGCGGGAGACTACGAGCAGTACTTC
CASSLGLAGDYEQYF